What follows is one T cell receptor (beta chain) and its context. Only in-frame clones appear in the TCRdb table, and some are missing; sequencing was by immunoSEQ multiplex PCR. The sample lists fewer than 250,000 clones, over 80% occurring once. Looked up from germline, CDR1 is SGHAT and CDR2 is FQNNGV. This CDR3 has 15 amino acids. The V and J ends lost 1 base and 3 bases respectively, with 13 bases between them. The entry originates in a study of cytomegalovirus exposure and HLA in healthy donors. Specimen: PBMCs. The chain couples TRBV11-2 to TRBJ2-7, with D perhaps being TRBD1 or TRBD2 (5 bases each). The TCR was taken from a woman in her late teens or twenties in good health and CMV-seronegative. CDR3 nucleotides: TGTGCCAGCAGCTTAGCAGGGAGTGGGGGCTACGAGCAGTACTTC. Its translation: CASSLAGSGGYEQYF. Full variable domain (outside the CDR3, taken from reference TRBV11-2 and TRBJ2-7): EAGVAQSPRYKIIEKRQSVAFWCNPISGHATLYWYQQILGQGPKLLIQFQNNGVVDDSQLPKDRFSAERLKGVDSTLKIQPAKLEDSAVYLCASSLAGSGGYEQYFGPGTRLTVT.